The sequence of this T cell receptor beta chain was determined in a study of cytomegalovirus exposure and HLA in healthy donors. Background on the study: Early released data had tens of millions of unique TCRs, all coming from HLA-typed donors.

Study-wide results and limits: Previously analyzed data showed that most TCR beta V segments were productive at a frequency of about 87% or about 30%. V- and J-gene trimming of TCR beta was linked (in a later analysis) to a missense DCLRE1C variant.

The PCR used 60 Vbeta and 13 Jbeta primers. Assay used: immunoSEQ multiplex PCR; TCRdb lists only in-frame clones, some missing. The repertoire holds about 200,000 clones, with 75% to 80% as singletons. In germline, CDR1 is GTSNPN, CDR2 SVGIG (reference sequence). CDR3 size: 13 residues. This clone appeared once. Its antigen remains unidentified. Its ends do not fully match the called genes, so a read error is possible. Different DNA sequences within this sample yield the same CDR3. V gene TRBV30 combines with J gene TRBJ1-1; 7 nucleotides match TRBD1. The receptor was derived from a man between 18 and 35 years old in good health and CMV-seronegative. Sequencing was carried out using PBMCs. The chain's CDR3 is CAWTTTGRTEAFF. The CDR3 coding sequence is TGTGCCTGGACAACGACAGGGAGAACTGAGGCTTTCTTT.